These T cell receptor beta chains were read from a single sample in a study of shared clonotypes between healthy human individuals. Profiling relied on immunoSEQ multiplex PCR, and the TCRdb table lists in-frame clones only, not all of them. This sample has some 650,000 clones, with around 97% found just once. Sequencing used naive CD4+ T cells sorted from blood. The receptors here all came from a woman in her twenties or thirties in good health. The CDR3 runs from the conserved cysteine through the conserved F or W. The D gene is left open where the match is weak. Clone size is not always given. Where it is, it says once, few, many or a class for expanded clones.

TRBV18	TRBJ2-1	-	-	CASSPRLESYNEQFF	TGTGCCAGCTCACCACGCCTAGAATCATACAATGAGCAGTTCTTC
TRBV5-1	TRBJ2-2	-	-	CASSYLGGTGELFF	TGCGCCAGCAGCTACCTCGGCGGCACCGGGGAGCTGTTTTTT
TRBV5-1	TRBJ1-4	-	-	CASSFMGENEKLFF	TGCGCCAGCAGCTTTATGGGGGAGAATGAAAAACTGTTTTTT
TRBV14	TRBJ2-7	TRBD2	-	CASSTGLAGGPWYEQYF	TGTGCCAGCAGCACGGGACTAGCGGGAGGGCCGTGGTACGAGCAGTACTTC
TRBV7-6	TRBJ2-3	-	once	CASSLRGLTDTQYF	TGTGCCAGCAGCTTAAGGGGTTTAACAGATACGCAGTATTTT
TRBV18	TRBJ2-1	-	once	CASSPTLSNEQFF	TGTGCCAGCTCACCTACACTCTCCAATGAGCAGTTCTTC
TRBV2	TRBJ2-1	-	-	CASRDGQRSKGDEQFF	TGTGCCAGCAGAGACGGGCAGCGGTCTAAGGGGGATGAGCAGTTCTTC
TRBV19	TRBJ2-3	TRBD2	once	CASSPLRTSGSSDTQYF	TGTGCCAGTTCTCCACTAAGGACTAGCGGGAGTTCAGATACGCAGTATTTT
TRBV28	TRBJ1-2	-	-	CASSSGHYGYTF	TGTGCCAGCAGTTCAGGGCACTATGGCTACACCTTC
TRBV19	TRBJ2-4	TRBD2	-	CASASGRTKNIQYF	TGTGCCAGTGCTAGCGGGAGAACCAAAAACATTCAGTACTTC
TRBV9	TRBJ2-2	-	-	CASSSRGSDTGELFF	TGTGCCAGCAGCTCCCGGGGGTCGGACACCGGGGAGCTGTTTTTT
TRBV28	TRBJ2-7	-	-	CASSEGLHYEQYF	TGTGCCAGCAGTGAGGGGCTCCACTACGAGCAGTACTTC
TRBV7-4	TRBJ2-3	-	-	CASSQRTRAVRTDTQYF	TGTGCCAGCAGCCAACGAACTAGGGCGGTACGAACAGATACGCAGTATTTT
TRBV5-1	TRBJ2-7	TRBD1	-	CASSPIGTGVRNEQYF	TGCGCCAGCAGCCCAATCGGGACAGGGGTGCGGAACGAGCAGTACTTC
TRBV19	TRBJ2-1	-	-	CASSIAKGRIYNEQFF	TGTGCCAGTAGTATTGCTAAGGGGAGGATCTACAATGAGCAGTTCTTC
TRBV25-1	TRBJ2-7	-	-	CASSDSEGTDYEQYF	TGTGCCAGCAGTGACTCTGAAGGTACGGACTACGAGCAGTACTTC
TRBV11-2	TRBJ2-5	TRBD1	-	CASNSGTVEETQYF	TGTGCCAGCAACTCGGGGACAGTTGAAGAGACCCAGTACTTC
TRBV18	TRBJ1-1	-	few	CASSRQENTEAFF	TGTGCCAGCTCTCGACAGGAGAACACTGAAGCTTTCTTT
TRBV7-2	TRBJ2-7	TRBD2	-	CASRVDGLAYYEQYF	TGTGCCAGCAGGGTTGACGGACTAGCGTACTACGAGCAGTACTTC